The clone carrying this T cell receptor beta chain was seen only a few times. Its specificity is not known. This record belongs to a study of post-analysis software for immune sequencing data. Study-wide points: Patients had higher frequencies than controls of about five TRBV segments, including TRBV5-6, TRBV5-1 and TRBV20-1. Strong co-clustering by F measure was seen for same-batch samples. Controls significantly exceeded multiple sclerosis patients in normalized Chao1 diversity.

The CDR3 covers 14 residues. Trimming pared 5 bases from V and 3 bases from J, leaving 11 bases between. Germline CDR1 is LNHDA and CDR2 is SQIVND (reference sequence). Tagging with unique molecular identifiers was a feature of the TCR beta cDNA libraries. One entry per CDR3 protein results from TCRdb running MiXCR on the PCR reads. The repertoire holds about 540,000 distinct CDR3 sequences, with 34% as singletons. The material sequenced was blood. The receptor's source is a girl aged 2-17 years with multiple sclerosis. The chain recombines TRBV19 with TRBJ2-1, with D maybe TRBD1 (5 bases). CDR3 DNA: TGTGCCAGTAGTGTGACAGATTTCTACAATGAGCAGTTCTTC. As protein: CASSVTDFYNEQFF.